The entry that follows covers one T cell receptor beta chain sequence. This clone was observed once. Its antigen specificity is not known. Base qualities were left out, and no much larger clone turns up one base away. The CDR1 and CDR2 encoded by the germline V gene (reference sequence) are MNHNY and SVGAGI. Deletion took 5 bases off V and 0 bases off J, with a span of 13 bases between the germline ends. Including cysteine and phenylalanine, the CDR3 has 16 amino acids. The retained sequence is limited to the CDR3, 48 bases, with the frame set at the first base. Each donor gave one peripheral blood draw, averaging approximately 110 mL, which was collected into heparinised tubes. Using a panel that included CD45RO, CCR7, CD25, CD127, CD95 and CD27, naive, central memory, regulatory and stem cell-like memory CD4+ T cells were sorted on a BD FACSAria II. A purity above 98% was achieved for all sorted populations. PBMCs were separated immediately by Lymphoprep density gradient centrifugation and were stained directly, without being cultured. To minimize batch effects, samples were stained and sorted in pairs, one healthy donor with one patient per experiment.

The entire amount of isolated RNA was reverse transcribed using the High Capacity cDNA Reverse Transcription Kit, so the sequenced TCRB transcripts were expressed ones. Naive, central memory and regulatory T cell samples underwent deep immunoSEQ sequencing, averaging about 3.57 million total reads per sample. Sorted cells were lysed in RLT buffer and RNA was extracted with DNase-treated RNeasy Micro or Mini kits, depending on cell number. To prevent cross-contamination, each cell subset was processed individually, whereas patient and healthy donor samples were processed jointly. The immunoSEQ multiplex PCR was used to amplify TCRB sequences from cDNA, yielding 87-bp fragments that span the CDR3 region. Amplicons were sequenced on the Illumina HiSeq platform. The study's own analysis went as follows. Synthetic template baselines were used to correct PCR bias computationally, reads within Hamming distance 2 were collapsed, and singletons that could not be merged were discarded. Reads were aligned against IMGT so that V, D and J genes, CDR3 length and insertions or deletions at six rearrangement sites could be assigned. Within each subset, clonotype counts were normalized to sorted cell number, after which true diversity and Gini coefficients were computed with the tcR R package. The overlap coefficient, calculated on TCRB nucleotide sequences, was used to measure repertoire sharing. The immuneACCESS repertoire file appears here via TCRdb, limited to in-frame rearrangements. These files lack a portion of the clones; in checked studies, under half of the deficit traces to unresolved V genes, and the cause of the others is not known. D and trimming were read from the DNA, whereas the V and J calls and clone size are those reported in that table. This sample comprises about 240,000 clones, 25% to 30% of them detected only once. The ten most abundant clones make up more than 3% of the sample.

The data stem from a study of beta chain features in type 1 diabetes (dated by TCRdb to 2016 to 2019). In the study overall: Mean age, gender distribution, total cell number and subset yield did not differ between patients and healthy donors. A total of roughly 100,000,000 sorted cells were examined across all samples, and the number of cells per subset was strongly correlated with RNA yield. In the study, TCRB repertoires of sorted circulating CD4+ T cell subsets from recently diagnosed type 1 diabetes patients were compared with those of matched healthy donors. Regulatory and stem cell-like memory subsets were isolated from only 8 patients and roughly 8 healthy donors, whereas naive and central memory subsets came from all 28 donors. Broad study findings and their caveats: The naive, central memory and regulatory TCRB repertoires appeared to resemble one another more closely among patients than among healthy donors. Because small numbers of individuals were included in the HLA sub-analyses, any influence of HLA type on TCRB rearrangement was left unresolved. PCR may preferentially amplify shorter templates, but because patient and control samples were amplified and corrected together, any resulting skew would affect both groups equally. In all four CD4+ subsets, TCRB CDR3 length was moderately but significantly shorter in type 1 diabetes patients. At VDJ recombination sites, patients with type 1 diabetes made fewer insertions and deleted more nucleotides, a pattern implying thymic rearrangement abnormalities. Because cDNA rather than genomic DNA was sequenced, highly expressing activated cells could have been over-represented, although no difference in activation and CD3 levels was found between groups.

What was sequenced was central memory CD4+ T cells from blood. The rearrangement joined TRBV6-6 to TRBJ2-2, with no confidently assigned D gene. This receptor was obtained from a man younger than 45 in good health. The CDR3 region has the sequence CASSLSFGANTGELFF. The sequenced DNA is TGTGCCAGCAGTCTGTCTTTCGGCGCGAACACCGGGGAGCTGTTTTTT.